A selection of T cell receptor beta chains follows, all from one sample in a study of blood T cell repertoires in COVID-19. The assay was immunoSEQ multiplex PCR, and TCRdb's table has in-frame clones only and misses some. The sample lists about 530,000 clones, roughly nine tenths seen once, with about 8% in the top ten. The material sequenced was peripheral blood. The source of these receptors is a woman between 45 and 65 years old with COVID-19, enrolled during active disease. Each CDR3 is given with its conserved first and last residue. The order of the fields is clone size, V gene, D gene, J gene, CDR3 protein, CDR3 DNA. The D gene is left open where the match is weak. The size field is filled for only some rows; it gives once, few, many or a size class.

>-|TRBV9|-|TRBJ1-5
CASSVGLNQPQHF
TGTGCCAGCAGCGTTGGCCTCAATCAGCCCCAGCATTTT
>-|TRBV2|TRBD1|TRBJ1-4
CASSSPGGEKLFF
TGTGCCAGCAGTAGCCCAGGGGGTGAAAAACTGTTTTTT
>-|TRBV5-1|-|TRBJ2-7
CASSFLRDPSYEQYF
TGCGCCAGCAGCTTTCTGAGGGATCCTTCCTACGAGCAGTACTTC
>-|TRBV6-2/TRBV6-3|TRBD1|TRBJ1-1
CASSDTIQGTGPEAFF
TGTGCCAGCAGTGATACTATACAGGGGACGGGGCCTGAAGCTTTCTTT
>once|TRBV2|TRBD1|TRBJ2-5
CASSPRTGGTETQYF
TGTGCCAGCAGTCCCCGGACAGGGGGGACGGAGACCCAGTACTTC
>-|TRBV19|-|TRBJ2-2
CAGPRGWNTGELFF
TGTGCCGGCCCTCGGGGATGGAACACCGGGGAGCTGTTTTTT
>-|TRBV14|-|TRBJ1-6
CASSPLTGNSPLHF
TGTGCCAGCAGCCCCCTGACGGGGAATTCACCCCTCCACTTT
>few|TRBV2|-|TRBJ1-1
CASSDSGTEAFF
TGTGCCAGCAGTGACAGTGGCACTGAAGCTTTCTTT
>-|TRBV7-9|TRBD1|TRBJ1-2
CASSPLTGSGYTF
TGTGCCAGCAGCCCCCTGACAGGGAGCGGCTACACCTTC
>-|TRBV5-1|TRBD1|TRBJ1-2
CASSSGQGGYGYTF
TGCGCCAGCAGCTCCGGACAGGGCGGCTATGGCTACACCTTC
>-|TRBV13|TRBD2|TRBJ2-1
CASSLPGLTYNEQFF
TGTGCCAGCAGCTTACCGGGACTAACCTACAATGAGCAGTTCTTC
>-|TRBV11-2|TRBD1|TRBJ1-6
CASSSNPVTGAYNSPLHF
TGTGCCAGCAGCTCCAACCCTGTTACAGGGGCTTATAATTCACCCCTCCACTTT
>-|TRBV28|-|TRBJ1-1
CASRRHGIMNTEAFF
TGTGCCAGCAGGAGACACGGGATTATGAACACTGAAGCTTTCTTT
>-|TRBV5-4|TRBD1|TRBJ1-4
CASSRQDRGYNEKLFF
TGTGCCAGCAGCAGGCAAGACAGGGGGTATAATGAAAAACTGTTTTTT
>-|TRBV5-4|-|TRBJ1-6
CASSLGQGHNSPLHF
TGTGCCAGCAGCTTGGGGCAGGGCCATAATTCACCCCTCCACTTT
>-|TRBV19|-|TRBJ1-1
CASINRGYRTEAFF
TGTGCCAGTATTAATAGGGGGTATCGCACTGAAGCTTTCTTT
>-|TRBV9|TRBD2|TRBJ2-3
CASSVEAGGADTQYF
TGTGCCAGCAGCGTAGAGGCGGGGGGGGCAGATACGCAGTATTTT
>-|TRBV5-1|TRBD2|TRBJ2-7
CASSPGLAGVAYEQYF
TGCGCCAGCAGCCCCGGACTAGCGGGGGTAGCCTACGAGCAGTACTTC
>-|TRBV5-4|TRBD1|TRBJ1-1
CASKGATGVNTEAFF
TGTGCCAGCAAAGGGGCGACAGGGGTGAACACTGAAGCTTTCTTT
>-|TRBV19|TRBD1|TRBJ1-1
CASSIGTGGTEAFF
TGTGCCAGTAGTATAGGAACAGGGGGCACTGAAGCTTTCTTT
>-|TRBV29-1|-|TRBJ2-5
CSVEGGDLQETQYF
TGCAGCGTTGAAGGGGGAGACCTACAAGAGACCCAGTACTTC
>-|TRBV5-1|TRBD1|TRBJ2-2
CASKVRGQGNTGELFF
TGCGCCAGCAAAGTCAGGGGACAGGGAAACACCGGGGAGCTGTTTTTT
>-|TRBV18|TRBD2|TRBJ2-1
CASSPSLAGETNEQFF
TGTGCCAGCTCCCCGAGTCTAGCGGGGGAGACCAATGAGCAGTTCTTC
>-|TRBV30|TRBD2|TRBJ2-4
CAWSVSGAGGNIQYF
TGTGCCTGGAGTGTAAGCGGGGCGGGGGGAAACATTCAGTACTTC
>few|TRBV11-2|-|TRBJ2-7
CASSRGIFPDEQYF
TGTGCCAGCAGCCGGGGGATATTCCCTGATGAGCAGTACTTC
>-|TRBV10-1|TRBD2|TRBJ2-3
CASSKGLVSTDTQYF
TGCGCCAGCAGTAAGGGACTAGTTAGCACAGATACGCAGTATTTT
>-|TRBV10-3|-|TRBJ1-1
CASDWGGVRSTEAFF
TGTGCCTCGGATTGGGGGGGTGTGAGGAGCACTGAAGCTTTCTTT
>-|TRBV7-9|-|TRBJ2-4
CASSRPGVTKNIQYF
TGTGCCAGCAGCCGGCCAGGGGTTACCAAAAACATTCAGTACTTC
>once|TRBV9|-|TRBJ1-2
CASSVEAGTQRNGYTF
TGTGCCAGCAGCGTAGAAGCCGGGACTCAGAGGAATGGCTACACCTTC
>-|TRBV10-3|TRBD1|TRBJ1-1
CAISPTGVAEAFF
TGTGCCATCAGTCCGACAGGGGTCGCTGAAGCTTTCTTT
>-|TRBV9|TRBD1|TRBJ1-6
CASSPGGLGSPLHF
TGTGCCAGCAGCCCAGGGGGCTTAGGATCACCCCTCCACTTT
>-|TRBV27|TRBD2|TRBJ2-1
CASMVAGNNEQFF
TGTGCCAGCATGGTAGCGGGAAACAATGAGCAGTTCTTC
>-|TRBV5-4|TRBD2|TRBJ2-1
CASSSWAGGNEQFF
TGTGCCAGCAGCTCTTGGGCGGGGGGCAATGAGCAGTTCTTC
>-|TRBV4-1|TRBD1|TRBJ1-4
CASSQELPGQGNEKLFF
TGCGCCAGCAGCCAAGAGCTTCCGGGACAGGGTAATGAAAAACTGTTTTTT
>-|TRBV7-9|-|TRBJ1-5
CASSLGGGRNQPQHF
TGTGCCAGCAGCTTAGGGGGGGGCAGAAATCAGCCCCAGCATTTT
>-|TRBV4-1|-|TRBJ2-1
CASSHLGGGINNEQFF
TGCGCCAGCAGCCATCTTGGGGGGGGCATTAACAATGAGCAGTTCTTC
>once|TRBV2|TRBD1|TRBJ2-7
CASSFRQGSYEQYF
TGTGCCAGCAGTTTCCGACAGGGAAGCTACGAGCAGTACTTC
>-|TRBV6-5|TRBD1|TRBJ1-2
CASMRQQGARGYTF
TGTGCCAGCATGCGACAACAGGGGGCAAGGGGCTACACCTTC
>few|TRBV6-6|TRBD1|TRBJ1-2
CASRGGTGRRNYGYTF
TGTGCCAGCAGGGGTGGGACAGGGCGAAGAAACTATGGCTACACCTTC
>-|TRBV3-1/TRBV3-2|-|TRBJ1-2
CASSRGRGYTF
TGTGCCAGCAGCCGTGGCAGGGGCTACACCTTC
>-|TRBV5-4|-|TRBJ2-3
CASSAPLPGGDTQYF
TGTGCCAGCAGCGCGCCTCTACCAGGGGGGGATACGCAGTATTTT
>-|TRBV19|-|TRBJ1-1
CASSMNRNTEAFF
TGTGCCAGTAGTATGAACAGAAACACTGAAGCTTTCTTT